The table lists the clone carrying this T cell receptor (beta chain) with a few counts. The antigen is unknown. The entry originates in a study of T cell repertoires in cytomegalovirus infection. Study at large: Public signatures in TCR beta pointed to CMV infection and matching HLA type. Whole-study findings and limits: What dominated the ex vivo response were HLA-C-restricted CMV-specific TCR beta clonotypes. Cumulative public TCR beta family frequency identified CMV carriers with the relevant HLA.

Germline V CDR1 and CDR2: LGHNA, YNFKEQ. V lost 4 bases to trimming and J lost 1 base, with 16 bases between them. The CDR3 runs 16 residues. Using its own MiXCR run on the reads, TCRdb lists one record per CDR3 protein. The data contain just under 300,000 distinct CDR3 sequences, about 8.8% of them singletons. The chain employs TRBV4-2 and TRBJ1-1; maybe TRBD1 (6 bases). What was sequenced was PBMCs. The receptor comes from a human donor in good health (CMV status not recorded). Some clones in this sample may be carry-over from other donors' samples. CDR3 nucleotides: TGTGCCAGCAGCCGCTTATTAACAGGGTCGAACACTGAAGCTTTCTTT. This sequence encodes CASSRLLTGSNTEAFF.